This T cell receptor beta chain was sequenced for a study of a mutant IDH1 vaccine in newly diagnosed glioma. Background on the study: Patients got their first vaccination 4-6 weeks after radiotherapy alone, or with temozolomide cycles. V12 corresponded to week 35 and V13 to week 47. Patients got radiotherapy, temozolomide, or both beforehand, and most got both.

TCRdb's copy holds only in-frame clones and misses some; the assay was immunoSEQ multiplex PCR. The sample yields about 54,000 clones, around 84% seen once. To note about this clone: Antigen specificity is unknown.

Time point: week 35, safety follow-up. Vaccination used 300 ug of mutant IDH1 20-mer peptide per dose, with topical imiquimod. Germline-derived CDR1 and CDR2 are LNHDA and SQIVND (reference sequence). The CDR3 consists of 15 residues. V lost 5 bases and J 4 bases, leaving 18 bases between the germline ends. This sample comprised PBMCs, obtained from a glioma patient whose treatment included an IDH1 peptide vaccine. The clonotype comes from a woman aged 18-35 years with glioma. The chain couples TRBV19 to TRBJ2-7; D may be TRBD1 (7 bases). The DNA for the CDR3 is TGTGCCAGTAGTGGAGGCCCAGGGGGGCGGTACGAGCAGTACTTC. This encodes CASSGGPGGRYEQYF.